This T cell receptor beta chain was found in a study of T cell repertoires in cytomegalovirus infection (dated by TCRdb to the late 2010s). Background on the whole study: Donor HLA type was relevant to the analysis, because carriage of CMV infection together with the matching HLA type was indicated by public TCR beta signatures.

Study-wide conclusions, independent of this receptor: The ex vivo response was dominated by HLA-C-restricted CMV-specific TCR beta clonotypes, which also provided the single most frequent clonotype in two of eight donors. Carriers of CMV infection plus the relevant HLA type were discriminated by the cumulative frequency of public TCR beta family members in the study cohort and in an independent approximately 340-donor cohort.

There are many counts of this clonotype. The target of this receptor is not known. Per-base qualities were not stored, and no clone one base away is much larger. The junction carries 13 bases between V and J, which are trimmed by 3 bases and 5 bases respectively. CDR1 and CDR2, per the germline V gene (reference sequence), are SEHNR and FQNEAQ. The CDR3 runs 14 residues from the cysteine to the phenylalanine. Here the CDR3 DNA is all that survives: 42 bases in frame from base 1. The listed sequencing device is Illumina HiSeq 1500. TCRdb trimmed public reads at Q25 via fastp, called clones via MiXCR and kept in-frame beta chains. Duplicate CDR3 protein sequences are folded into a single record with the most common DNA and genes. This sample is represented by 310,000 or so distinct CDR3 sequences; roughly 24% of them were singletons. Approximately 15% of the sample is taken by the ten largest.

The clonotype comes from a human donor in good health (CMV status not recorded). Some clones in this sample may be carry-over from other donors' samples. The chain is encoded by TRBV7-9 joined to TRBJ1-2; TRBD1 could be the D gene, as 5 bases match. Sequencing was done on a sample of PBMCs. The CDR3 reads CASSFSPGVYGYTF. Read as DNA, the sequence is TGTGCCAGCAGCTTTTCTCCGGGGGTGTATGGCTACACCTTC.